The 21 T cell receptor beta chains below all came from one sample that was sequenced in a study of T cell changes during pregnancy in multiple sclerosis (dated by TCRdb to between 2018 and 2021). Library creation used the immunoSEQ multiplex PCR assay. TCRdb mirrors the immuneACCESS table, restricted to in-frame sequences. Some clones are absent from its copies; in checked studies, under half trace to an unresolved V gene, and the reason for the others is unknown. The sample data list about 59,000 clones, and roughly 94% of these were observed just once. Together, the top ten hold under 3% of the sample. The specimen comprised CD8+ T cells from peripheral blood mononuclear cells, sampled after pregnancy. These TCRs come from a female donor with multiple sclerosis, enrolled in a pregnancy study.

This clone has only one observation. The genes are TRBV7-9 and TRBJ1-1, with D possibly TRBD1 on 5 matching bases. Germline V gives CDR1 SEHNR, CDR2 FQNEAQ (reference sequence). V was clipped by 5 bases and J by 1 base, with 14 bases between them. CDR3 size: 15 residues. CDR3 in amino acids: CASSDLGGGNTEAFF. CDR3 in DNA: TGTGCCAGCAGCGACCTCGGGGGGGGGAACACTGAAGCTTTCTTT.

The chain carries TRBV6-6 and TRBJ2-2; D not certain. Between the trimmed V and J ends, which lost 2 bases and 4 bases, there was a span of 11 bases. CDR1 is MNHNY, CDR2 SVGAGI, per germline (reference sequence). There are 15 residues in the CDR3. CDR3 region: CASSYHDMATGELFF. CDR3 DNA: TGTGCCAGCAGTTACCACGACATGGCCACCGGGGAGCTGTTTTTT.

The genes are TRBV5-1 and TRBJ2-3; TRBD1 is a possible D gene (6 bases). Between the trimmed V and J ends, which lost 3 bases and 5 bases, there was a span of 16 bases. CDR1 is SGHRS, CDR2 YFSETQ, per germline. The CDR3 is 15 residues long. The CDR3 DNA reads TGCGCCAGCAGCTGGGGGCTTCACCCAGGAGATACGCAGTATTTT. Its translation is CASSWGLHPGDTQYF.

This chain joins TRBV27 and TRBJ2-7; perhaps TRBD2 as D (5 bases). CDR3 length equals 12 residues. V was cut by 3 bases and J by 6 bases, with 9 bases left in between. Germline V lookup: CDR1 MNHEY, CDR2 SMNVEV (reference sequence). CDR3 nucleotides: TGTGCCAGCAGTTTGCGTGCGGGCGAGCAGTACTTC. It is translated as CASSLRAGEQYF.

By proportion, this clone is medium-sized. The V and J genes are TRBV7-9 and TRBJ2-2; weak D call: TRBD2 (5 bases). Per germline, CDR1 SEHNR and CDR2 FQNEAQ (reference sequence). The V end lost 6 bases, the J end lost 4 bases, and 15 bases lay between the germline ends. This CDR3 spans 15 amino acids. As DNA, the CDR3 is TGTGCCAGCAGGGGATCGGGGTTTGGCACCGGGGAGCTGTTTTTT. Its translation: CASRGSGFGTGELFF.

The chain employs TRBV5-4 and TRBJ2-7, with D possibly matching TRBD2 (6 bases). Germline values: CDR1 SGHNT, CDR2 YYREEE (reference sequence). This CDR3 comprises 13 residues. V was clipped by 4 bases and J by 7 bases, with 15 bases between them. The CDR3 spells CASSPAIREEQYF. In DNA, the CDR3 is TGTGCCAGCAGCCCGGCCATCCGGGAGGAGCAGTACTTC.

Only a few counts were recorded for this clone. J is TRBJ2-7 and V is TRBV27; maybe TRBD2 (5 bases). CDR1 and CDR2 from the germline V gene are MNHEY and SMNVEV (reference sequence). The CDR3 contains 14 residues. Trimming cost V 3 bases and J 3 bases, with 12 bases left between them. For the CDR3, the DNA is TGTGCCAGCAGTTTTCGGCGGACTGGCTACGAGCAGTACTTC. This gives the protein CASSFRRTGYEQYF.

The chain carries TRBV19 and TRBJ1-2; 9 bases are shared with TRBD1. CDR1 and CDR2 from the germline V gene are LNHDA and SQIVND (reference sequence). The CDR3 is made up of 15 amino acids. With 6 bases clipped from V and 4 bases from J, the junction kept 9 bases outside the gene matches. In nucleotides, the CDR3 is TGTGCCAGTAGCCAGGACAGGGGCGGTGGCTATGGCTACACCTTC. Translated, it gives CASSQDRGGGYGYTF.

The chain employs TRBV7-2 and TRBJ2-7; D may be TRBD2 (7 bases). The CDR3 is made up of 15 amino acids. CDR1 is SGHTA and CDR2 is FQGNSA in the germline V gene. V was clipped by 5 bases and J by 2 bases, with 16 bases between them. CDR3 bases: TGTGCCAGCAGCGAAGGGGTAGGGGGGGCCTACGAGCAGTACTTC. It translates to CASSEGVGGAYEQYF.

In its sample, this clone was seen a few times. The rearrangement links TRBV9 to TRBJ2-2; a weak D match, TRBD1 (6 bases). The CDR3 runs to 16 residues. The V and J ends lost 4 bases and 1 base respectively, with 14 bases between them. The germline V gene encodes CDR1 SGDLS and CDR2 YYNGEE. CDR3 nucleotides: TGTGCCAGCAGCCCGAGGACAGCCGGGAACACCGGGGAGCTGTTTTTT. Translation gives CASSPRTAGNTGELFF.

The chain combines TRBV4-1 with TRBJ2-1; D possibly corresponds to TRBD1 (5 bases). V was trimmed by 4 bases and J by 10 bases, leaving 11 bases between them. This CDR3 comprises 12 residues. Germline CDR1 MGHRA, CDR2 YSYEKL. The CDR3 is CASSPAQGEQFF. Here the CDR3 DNA reads TGCGCCAGCAGCCCTGCGCAGGGCGAGCAGTTCTTC.

This chain connects TRBV5-6 to TRBJ1-5, with D perhaps TRBD1 (5 bases). This CDR3 is 14 amino acids long. The germline gives CDR1 SGHDT, CDR2 YYEEEE. Trimming took off 0 bases at V and 2 bases at J, with 6 bases between the two ends. CDR3 residues: CASSLGGGNQPQHF. In DNA form, the CDR3 reads TGTGCCAGCAGCTTGGGGGGGGGCAATCAGCCCCAGCATTTT.

The chain couples TRBV19 to TRBJ1-5; D is uncertain. Per the germline V gene, CDR1 is LNHDA and CDR2 is SQIVND (reference sequence). The CDR3 is 12 residues long. Trimming stripped 1 base from V and 9 bases from J, with 7 bases between. The CDR3 loop is CASSIGARPQHF. In nucleotides, the CDR3 is TGTGCCAGTAGTATAGGGGCAAGGCCCCAGCATTTT. The variable domain in full, with the rest retrieved from reference TRBV19 and TRBJ1-5, is DGGITQSPKYLFRKEGQNVTLSCEQNLNHDAMYWYRQDPGQGLRLIYYSQIVNDFQKGDIAEGYSVSREKKESFPLTVTSAQKNPTAFYLCASSIGARPQHFGDGTRLSIL.

This clone came up once. This chain links TRBV28 with TRBJ1-4; no definite D call. This CDR3 region has 13 residues. V was shortened by 7 bases and J by 5 bases, with 11 bases between the two germline ends. Germline-derived CDR1 and CDR2 are MDHEN and SYDVKM. The DNA for the CDR3 is TGTGCCAGCAAAACAGAGATGAATGAAAAACTGTTTTTT. It is translated as CASKTEMNEKLFF. The full variable domain, its missing parts supplied by reference TRBV28 and TRBJ1-4, is DVKVTQSSRYLVKRTGEKVFLECVQDMDHENMFWYRQDPGLGLRLIYFSYDVKMKEKGDIPEGYSVSREKKERFSLILESASTNQTSMYLCASKTEMNEKLFFGSGTQLSVL.

The chain joins TRBV6-1 to TRBJ2-7, with D perhaps matching TRBD1 (5 bases). The CDR3 has 15 amino acids. CDR1 and CDR2 from the germline V gene are MNHNS and SASEGT. Trimming stripped 1 base from V and 0 bases from J, with 10 bases between. CDR3 amino acids: CASSEGQGSSYEQYF. The DNA for the CDR3 is TGTGCCAGCAGTGAAGGGCAGGGAAGCTCCTACGAGCAGTACTTC.

The chain is built from TRBV19 and TRBJ1-1; 7 bases fit TRBD1. CDR1 LNHDA and CDR2 SQIVND come from the germline V gene (reference sequence). Trimming removed 4 bases from V and 4 bases from J; junction bases left unmatched: 6. This CDR3 is 14 amino acids long. CDR3 DNA sequence: TGTGCCAGTAGTACAGGGACAGCCCTCACTGAAGCTTTCTTT. Encoded protein: CASSTGTALTEAFF.

This chain links TRBV11-3 with TRBJ2-1, with 9 positions matching TRBD2. V lost 5 bases and J lost 3; bases outside the gene matches: 5. The CDR3 totals 15 residues. Germline CDR1 reads SGHNT; CDR2 reads YENEEA. The DNA of the CDR3 is TGTGCCAGCAGCGCGGGGGGGCGAATCTACAATGAGCAGTTCTTC. This translates into CASSAGGRIYNEQFF.

The chain carries TRBV7-8 and TRBJ2-7; D possibly corresponds to TRBD1 (6 bases). CDR3 length: 11 amino acids. Germline loops: CDR1 SGHVS, CDR2 FQNEAQ. Trimming took off 5 bases at V and 7 bases at J, with 9 bases between the two ends. CDR3 sequence (DNA): TGTGCCAGCAGCCAGGGGACGGAGCAGTACTTC. This gives the protein CASSQGTEQYF.

The chain recombines TRBV28 with TRBJ2-2; a weak D match, TRBD1 (6 bases). CDR1 and CDR2 from the germline V gene are MDHEN and SYDVKM. The CDR3 runs 15 residues. Trimming took off 3 bases at V and 5 bases at J, with 13 bases between the two ends. The CDR3 DNA sequence: TGTGCCAGCAGTTTTCAGGGACATCCTACCGGGGAGCTGTTTTTT. It yields the protein CASSFQGHPTGELFF.

This chain connects TRBV7-9 to TRBJ1-2; 9 nucleotides match TRBD1. Germline V lookup: CDR1 SEHNR, CDR2 FQNEAQ (reference sequence). The CDR3 sequence is 16 residues long. Trimming removed 4 bases from V and 6 bases from J; junction bases left unmatched: 12. The CDR3 bases are TGTGCCAGCAGCTCACGGACAGGGGAAAGAAAGGATGGCTACACCTTC. It codes for CASSSRTGERKDGYTF.

The chain links TRBV5-6 to TRBJ2-5, with TRBD2 matching 14 bases. Germline lookup yields CDR1 SGHDT and CDR2 YYEEEE. The CDR3 totals 18 residues. V lost 6 bases and J lost 5; bases outside the gene matches: 15. The CDR3 loop reads CASNSLGLAGDLWETQYF. The CDR3 DNA sequence: TGTGCCAGCAACTCTTTGGGACTAGCGGGAGATCTTTGGGAGACCCAGTACTTC.